Shown below are 14 T cell receptor beta chains from a single sample sequenced in a study of blood T cell repertoires in COVID-19. The repertoire was sequenced with immunoSEQ multiplex PCR; TCRdb's copy has only in-frame clones and lacks some. This table has some 90,000 clones, 89% appearing once. The source material was peripheral blood. The receptors stem from a man aged 50-59 years with acute or convalescent COVID-19.

The chain combines TRBV5-1 with TRBJ2-5, with D possibly being TRBD1 (6 bases). The CDR3 consists of 13 residues. V shed 5 bases and J shed 2 bases, with 10 bases lying between them. CDR1 and CDR2 from the germline V gene are SGHRS and YFSETQ. DNA of the CDR3: TGCGCCAGCAGGCCAGGGGATCAAGAGACCCAGTACTTC. It encodes CASRPGDQETQYF.

The chain links TRBV7-2 to TRBJ1-2; 9 nucleotides agree with TRBD1. CDR1 SGHTA and CDR2 FQGNSA come from the germline V gene. With 5 bases clipped from V and 3 bases from J, the junction kept 7 bases outside the gene matches. This CDR3 has 15 amino acids. For the CDR3, the DNA is TGTGCCAGCAGCCCCGGGACAGGGCACGACTATGGCTACACCTTC. This gives the protein CASSPGTGHDYGYTF. The whole variable domain, remainder taken from reference TRBV7-2 and TRBJ1-2, is GAGVSQSPSNKVTEKGKDVELRCDPISGHTALYWYRQSLGQGLEFLIYFQGNSAPDKSGLPSDRFSAERTGGSVSTLTIQRTQQEDSAVYLCASSPGTGHDYGYTFGSGTRLTVV.

This chain links TRBV28 with TRBJ2-7, with 7 bases fitting TRBD1. Germline values: CDR1 MDHEN, CDR2 SYDVKM. This CDR3 has 13 residues. J lost 6 bases, V lost 6 bases, and 8 bases had no gene match. CDR3 amino acids: CASRRQGPPEQYF. Written as DNA, the CDR3 is TGTGCCAGCAGGAGACAGGGTCCCCCCGAGCAGTACTTC.

The chain employs TRBV30 and TRBJ1-1, with D unresolved. This CDR3 contains 13 residues. V lost 2 bases, J lost 1 base, and 8 bases lay in between. Looked up from germline, CDR1 is GTSNPN and CDR2 is SVGIG (reference sequence). The CDR3 here is CAWSRGWNTEAFF. The CDR3 DNA sequence: TGTGCCTGGAGTCGCGGGTGGAACACTGAAGCTTTCTTT.

The V gene is TRBV5-4, the J gene TRBJ2-7, with 8 bases matching TRBD1. The CDR3 runs to 13 residues. Germline V gene lookup returns CDR1 SGHNT and CDR2 YYREEE (reference sequence). V lost 4 bases to trimming and J lost 5 bases; unmatched junction nucleotides: 5. Written as DNA, the CDR3 is TGTGCCAGCAGCCCATCGACAGGGGACGAGCAGTACTTC. Its translation is CASSPSTGDEQYF.

As concerns this clone: A junction end diverges from the germline sequence, so it may reflect a read error. The genes are TRBV12-3 or TRBV12-4 and TRBJ1-1; a weak D match, TRBD1 (5 bases). CDR3 size: 11 residues. The CDR3 reads CASSYRTETLF. Here the CDR3 DNA reads TGTGCCAGCAGTTACAGGACGGAAACCTTATTT.

The chain combines TRBV30 with TRBJ1-2; D is possibly TRBD1 (5 bases). The CDR3 consists of 13 residues. CDR1 is GTSNPN and CDR2 is SVGIG in the germline V gene (reference sequence). The germline V and J ends were trimmed by 1 base and 4 bases, with 10 bases remaining between them. CDR3 bases: TGTGCCTGGAGTGCCCAGGGTACCTATGGCTACACCTTC. It encodes CAWSAQGTYGYTF.

V and J are TRBV2 and TRBJ2-1; D is possibly TRBD2 (5 bases). V dropped 4 bases and J dropped 5 bases, with 12 bases sitting between them. Germline CDR1 reads SNHLY; CDR2 reads FYNNEI. This CDR3 spans 14 amino acids. The CDR3 loop is CASSVLAGNNEQFF. The CDR3 DNA follows: TGTGCCAGCAGTGTGTTGGCCGGGAACAATGAGCAGTTCTTC.

This chain connects TRBV5-4 to TRBJ2-3, with 15 positions matching TRBD2. Trimming took 4 bases from V and 4 from J; bases not matched to a gene: 4. The CDR3 loop spans 16 amino acids. The germline gives CDR1 SGHNT, CDR2 YYREEE (reference sequence). The CDR3 DNA follows: TGTGCCAGCAGCATCCGGACTAGCGGGGGGGCAGATACGCAGTATTTT. Translated, it gives CASSIRTSGGADTQYF.

V and J are TRBV6-5 and TRBJ1-2, with 10 bases matching TRBD1. The CDR3 covers 14 residues. Germline values: CDR1 MNHEY, CDR2 SVGAGI. Trimming cost V 2 bases and J 6 bases; bases outside gene matches: 3. The chain's CDR3 is CASSYAGTGDGYTF. The CDR3 nucleotides read TGTGCCAGCAGTTACGCCGGGACAGGGGATGGCTACACCTTC.

This clone was seen once. The chain links TRBV5-6 to TRBJ2-5; a possible D gene is TRBD2 (6 bases). Trimming cost V 0 bases and J 1 base, with 16 bases left between them. The CDR3 spans 17 residues. Germline V gives CDR1 SGHDT, CDR2 YYEEEE. CDR3 in DNA: TGTGCCAGCAGCTTGGATCCTGGCGGGGCTACCCAAGAGACCCAGTACTTC. As protein: CASSLDPGGATQETQYF. Drawing the rest from reference TRBV5-6 and TRBJ2-5, the complete variable domain is DAGVTQSPTHLIKTRGQQVTLRCSPKSGHDTVSWYQQALGQGPQFIFQYYEEEERQRGNFPDRFSGHQFPNYSSELNVNALLLGDSALYLCASSLDPGGATQETQYFGPGTRLLVL.

The chain joins TRBV29-1 to TRBJ1-1, with D hard to call. Germline V gene data show CDR1 as SQVTM and CDR2 as ANQGSEA. Trimming removed 2 bases from V and 5 bases from J, with 12 bases in between. There are 13 residues in the CDR3. The CDR3 DNA follows: TGCAGCGTTGAAATAGGGAGGCGGACTGAAGCTTTCTTT. Protein product: CSVEIGRRTEAFF.

V gene TRBV20-1 combines with J gene TRBJ2-7; no clear D. This CDR3 has 10 residues. The germline gives CDR1 DFQATT, CDR2 SNEGSKA (reference sequence). The DNA of the CDR3 is TGCAGCGCAAAGAGCTACGAGCAGTACTTC. It specifies CSAKSYEQYF.

V is TRBV18 and J is TRBJ1-1; no firm D call. The germline V and J ends were trimmed by 1 base and 0 bases, with 9 bases remaining between them. This CDR3 is 15 amino acids long. Germline loops: CDR1 KGHSH, CDR2 LQKENI. The CDR3 loop is CASSPLAALNTEAFF. The CDR3 coding sequence is TGTGCCAGCTCACCACTAGCAGCCCTGAACACTGAAGCTTTCTTT.